This T cell receptor (beta chain) was retrieved from a study of regulatory T cells in long-lasting Graves disease. Library construction for TCR beta used iRepertoire HTBI primers and Arm-PCR of CDR3 regions. Each CDR3 protein gets one entry after TCRdb re-called the multiplex PCR reads with MiXCR. The sample contains around 510,000 distinct CDR3 sequences, less than 25% of which appear only once. Trimming stripped 5 bases from V and 5 bases from J, with 18 bases between. Germline V gene sequence: CDR1 LNHDA, CDR2 SQIVND (reference sequence). The CDR3 loop spans 16 amino acids. The time point was: persistent/refractory GD, antithyroid drugs over 5 years with positive TRAb. Following extraction of RNA from PBMCs, that RNA was used to make the TCR library. This clonotype was detected a few times.

The J gene is TRBJ1-4, the V gene TRBV19, with a weak D call TRBD1 (5 bases). The clonotype was recovered from a female donor with Graves disease. The starting material was peripheral blood mononuclear cells (PBMCs), obtained when the disease was refractory, from a patient treated with antithyroid drugs. CDR3 nucleotides: TGTGCCAGTAGTGGACGTTGGGACTCCCGGAATGAAAAACTGTTTTTT. This translates into CASSGRWDSRNEKLFF.